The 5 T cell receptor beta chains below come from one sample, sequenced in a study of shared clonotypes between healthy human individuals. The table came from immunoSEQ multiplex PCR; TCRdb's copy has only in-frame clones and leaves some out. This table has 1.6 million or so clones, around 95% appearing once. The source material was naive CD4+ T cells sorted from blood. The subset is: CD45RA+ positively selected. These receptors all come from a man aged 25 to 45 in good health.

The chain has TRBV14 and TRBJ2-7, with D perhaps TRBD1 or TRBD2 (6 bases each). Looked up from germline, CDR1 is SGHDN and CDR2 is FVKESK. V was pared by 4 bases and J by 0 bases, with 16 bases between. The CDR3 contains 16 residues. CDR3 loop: CASSPWGAGSSYEQYF. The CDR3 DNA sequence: TGTGCCAGCAGCCCCTGGGGGGCGGGGAGCTCCTACGAGCAGTACTTC.

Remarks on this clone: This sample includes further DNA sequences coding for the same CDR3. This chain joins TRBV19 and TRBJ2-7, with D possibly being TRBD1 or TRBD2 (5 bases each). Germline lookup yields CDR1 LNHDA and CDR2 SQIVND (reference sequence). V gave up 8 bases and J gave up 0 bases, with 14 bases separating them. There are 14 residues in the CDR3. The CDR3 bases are TGTGCCAGTTCCTTCCGGGACGGCTCCTACGAGCAGTACTTC. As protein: CASSFRDGSYEQYF.

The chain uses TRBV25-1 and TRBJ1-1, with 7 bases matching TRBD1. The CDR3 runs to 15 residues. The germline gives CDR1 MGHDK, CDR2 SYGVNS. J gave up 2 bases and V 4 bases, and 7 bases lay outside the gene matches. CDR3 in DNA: TGTGCCAGCAGTGGACCGGACAGGTTTAACACTGAAGCTTTCTTT. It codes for CASSGPDRFNTEAFF.

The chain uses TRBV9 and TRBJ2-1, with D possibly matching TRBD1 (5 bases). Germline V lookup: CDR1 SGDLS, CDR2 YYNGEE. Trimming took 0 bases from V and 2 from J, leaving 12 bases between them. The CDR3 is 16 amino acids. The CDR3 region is CASSVVGTGTYNEQFF. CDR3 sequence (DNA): TGTGCCAGCAGCGTAGTCGGAACAGGTACCTACAATGAGCAGTTCTTC.

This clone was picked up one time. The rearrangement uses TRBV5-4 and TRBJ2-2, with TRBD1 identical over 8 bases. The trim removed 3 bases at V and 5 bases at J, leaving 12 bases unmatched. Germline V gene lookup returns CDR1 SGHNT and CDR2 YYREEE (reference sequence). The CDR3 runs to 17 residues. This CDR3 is CASSYPRTGSQTGELFF. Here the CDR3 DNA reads TGTGCCAGCAGCTACCCGAGGACAGGGAGCCAAACCGGGGAGCTGTTTTTT. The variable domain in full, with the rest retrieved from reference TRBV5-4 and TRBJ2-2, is ETGVTQSPTHLIKTRGQQVTLRCSSQSGHNTVSWYQQALGQGPQFIFQYYREEENGRGNFPPRFSGLQFPNYSSELNVNALELDDSALYLCASSYPRTGSQTGELFFGEGSRLTVL.